This T cell receptor beta chain was found in a study of blood T cell repertoires in COVID-19. Study-level background: Acute-phase and convalescent COVID-19 samples originated in the United States, Italy and Spain. Nucleic acid was either cDNA or gDNA, and it came from T cells, B-cell-depleted T cells, or PBMCs.

Authors' analysis steps: Amplification with reference gene primers provided the estimates of nucleated cell counts. Sequencing was performed with immunoSEQ multiplex PCR; in TCRdb, only in-frame clones are kept and a portion is missing. From that table come the V and J calls and clone size; the DNA was used to work out D and trimming. The sample contains around 68,000 clones, roughly 91% of which appear only once. V was cut by 0 bases and J by 1 base, with 19 bases left in between. CDR1 SGDLS and CDR2 YYNGEE come from the germline V gene. This CDR3 contains 18 residues. The V and J genes are TRBV9 and TRBJ1-1, with D tentatively TRBD1 (5 bases). Sequences were obtained from peripheral blood. The TCR originated in a man aged 50 to 59 with active COVID-19. The chain's CDR3 is CASSVGFMDGGANTEAFF. DNA of the CDR3: TGTGCCAGCAGCGTAGGCTTTATGGACGGCGGGGCGAACACTGAAGCTTTCTTT.